This TCR beta chain was profiled in a study of blood T cell repertoires in COVID-19. About the research overall: Italy, Spain and the United States were the sources of the convalescent and acute COVID-19 samples. T cells, B-cell-depleted T cells, or PBMCs supplied cDNA or gDNA.

Original processing methods: Reference gene primer amplification gave nucleated cell count estimates. The repertoire was sequenced with immunoSEQ multiplex PCR; TCRdb's copy has only in-frame clones and lacks some. Clonal size and the V and J genes are those of that table, whereas D and trimming came from the DNA. The table shows 70,000 to 80,000 clones, with roughly 82% occurring only once. The CDR3 length is 16 residues. The clonotype was recovered from a human donor in a cohort sampled during active COVID-19. V and J are TRBV21-1 and TRBJ2-5; TRBD1 reflects the table's D call only, with no check against the DNA. TRBV21-1 is designated a pseudogene. Sequenced material: peripheral blood. In nucleotides, the CDR3 is TGTGCCAGCAGCAAAACCTACGGACAGGTACAAGAGACCCAGTACTTC. It specifies CASSKTYGQVQETQYF.